These 25 T cell receptor beta chains came from one sample sequenced in a study of T cell responses to AZD1222 COVID-19 vaccine. Produced via immunoSEQ multiplex PCR; TCRdb's table is partial and in-frame only. Of tens of thousands of clones listed, roughly 90% were seen once; the top ten hold roughly 3%. The material sequenced was peripheral blood, taken 28 days after the second AZD1222 dose. These receptors all come from an adult who received the AZD1222 COVID-19 vaccine.

Only one count was recorded for this clone. The chain links TRBV3-1 (or the pseudogene TRBV3-2) to TRBJ2-5; 9 bases map to TRBD2. Germline loops: CDR1 LGHDT, CDR2 YNNKEL (reference sequence). Unmatched junction bases numbered 15, after V lost 1 base and J lost 9 bases. The CDR3 spans 17 residues. The CDR3 spells CASSQGGSGGPPGAQYF. CDR3 bases: TGTGCCAGCAGCCAAGGGGGCAGCGGGGGGCCACCGGGGGCCCAGTACTTC.

J is TRBJ2-3 and V is TRBV10-3, with D tentatively TRBD2 (5 bases). V was cut by 5 bases and J by 0 bases, with 12 bases left in between. The CDR3 length is 15 residues. Germline V gene lookup returns CDR1 ENHRY and CDR2 SYGVKD. This CDR3 reads CAISLGVTSTDTQYF. The DNA for the CDR3 is TGTGCCATCAGTCTGGGAGTAACTAGCACAGATACGCAGTATTTT.

The V gene is TRBV3-1 (or the pseudogene TRBV3-2), the J gene TRBJ2-2; 8 bases are shared with TRBD2. CDR1 is LGHDT and CDR2 is YNNKEL in the germline V gene (reference sequence). Unmatched junction bases numbered 4, after V lost 1 base and J lost 6 bases. The CDR3 spans 15 residues. CDR3 sequence: CASSQVAGFAGELFF. The CDR3 nucleotides read TGTGCCAGCAGCCAAGTAGCGGGGTTTGCCGGGGAGCTGTTTTTT.

This sequence joins TRBV3-1 (or the pseudogene TRBV3-2) and TRBJ2-3, with 8 bases that match TRBD2. Per the germline V gene, CDR1 is LGHDT and CDR2 is YNNKEL (reference sequence). Germline trimming cut 2 bases from V and 6 bases from J; bases unmatched to any gene: 10. The CDR3 contains 16 residues. CDR3 DNA: TGTGCCAGCAGCCAATTTACTAGCGGTTCGTCTGATACGCAGTATTTT. Translating gives CASSQFTSGSSDTQYF.

For the CDR3, the DNA is TGTGCCAGCAGCGTTGGGCACTCCTACAATGAGCAGTTCTTC. Encoded protein: CASSVGHSYNEQFF. The J gene is TRBJ2-1, the V gene TRBV9; D gene unclear. V lost 2 bases to trimming and J lost 0 bases, with 6 bases between them. CDR1 SGDLS and CDR2 YYNGEE come from the germline V gene. This CDR3 region has 14 residues. Drawing the rest from reference TRBV9 and TRBJ2-1, the complete variable domain is DSGVTQTPKHLITATGQRVTLRCSPRSGDLSVYWYQQSLDQGLQFLIQYYNGEERAKGNILERFSAQQFPDLHSELNLSSLELGDSALYFCASSVGHSYNEQFFGPGTRLTVL.

J is TRBJ2-1 and V is TRBV5-4; D gene uncertain. This CDR3 comprises 15 residues. Trimming cost V 4 bases and J 0 bases, with 11 bases left between them. Germline V gene data show CDR1 as SGHNT and CDR2 as YYREEE (reference sequence). The CDR3 loop is CASSKDGSSYNEQFF. The DNA for the CDR3 is TGTGCCAGCAGCAAGGACGGTAGCTCCTACAATGAGCAGTTCTTC.

The chain carries TRBV18 and TRBJ1-3, with TRBD1 as a possible D gene (5 bases). V lost 0 bases, J lost 11 bases, and 14 bases lay in between. In germline, CDR1 is KGHSH, CDR2 LQKENI. This CDR3 has 14 amino acids. The chain's CDR3 is CASSPPGTIRSIYF. CDR3 coding DNA: TGTGCCAGCTCACCACCAGGGACCATACGTTCCATATATTTT.

This rearrangement joins TRBV11-1 to TRBJ1-1, with TRBD1 as a possible D gene (6 bases). Germline V gene sequence: CDR1 SGHAT, CDR2 FQDESV (reference sequence). The CDR3 consists of 14 residues. With 3 bases removed from V and 2 bases from J, the gap between germline ends came to 10 bases. This CDR3 is CASSFSGGNTEAFF. In DNA, the CDR3 is TGTGCCAGCAGCTTCAGTGGGGGCAACACTGAAGCTTTCTTT. The whole variable domain, filled in from reference TRBV11-1 and TRBJ1-1, reads EAEVAQSPRYKITEKSQAVAFWCDPISGHATLYWYRQILGQGPELLVQFQDESVVDDSQLPKDRFSAERLKGVDSTLKIQPAELGDSAMYLCASSFSGGNTEAFFGQGTRLTVV.

V and J are TRBV14 and TRBJ1-5, with TRBD1 as a possible D gene (5 bases). The V gene's germline CDR1 is SGHDN and CDR2 FVKESK. This CDR3 spans 18 amino acids. V was cut by 3 bases and J by 0 bases, with 18 bases left in between. The CDR3 DNA reads TGTGCCAGCAGCCATGGCTCGACAGATGGGATTAGCAATCAGCCCCAGCATTTT. It specifies CASSHGSTDGISNQPQHF.

CDR3 residues: CASSSRQAPTVADTQYF. The CDR3 coding sequence is TGTGCCAGCAGCTCTAGACAGGCCCCAACGGTTGCAGATACGCAGTATTTT. The chain employs TRBV5-6 and TRBJ2-3; D is perhaps TRBD1 (6 bases). Germline V CDR1 and CDR2: SGHDT, YYEEEE. This CDR3 is built from 17 residues. V was cut by 3 bases and J by 4 bases, with 21 bases left in between.

The chain joins TRBV27 to TRBJ2-5; D is uncertain. This CDR3 region has 11 residues. In germline, CDR1 is MNHEY, CDR2 SMNVEV (reference sequence). Trimming removed 8 bases from V and 5 bases from J, with 9 bases in between. The CDR3 DNA sequence: TGTGCCAGCGCGACCGGGGAGACCCAGTACTTC. Encoded protein: CASATGETQYF.

The chain uses TRBV5-6 and TRBJ2-5; TRBD1 matches at 7 bases. The CDR3 runs 16 residues. Per germline, CDR1 SGHDT and CDR2 YYEEEE. J was trimmed by 0 bases and V by 7 bases; bases with no gene match: 12. CDR3 in DNA: TGTGCCAGCTCCGCCTCCACAGGGGCCAACCAAGAGACCCAGTACTTC. This encodes CASSASTGANQETQYF.

This chain connects TRBV6-5 to TRBJ1-1; D call uncertain. The CDR3 is made up of 14 amino acids. From germline, CDR1 is MNHEY and CDR2 SVGAGI. V was shortened by 0 bases and J by 4 bases, with 9 bases between the two germline ends. This CDR3 is CASSYSPAGTEAFF. CDR3 sequence (DNA): TGTGCCAGCAGTTACTCGCCGGCGGGCACTGAAGCTTTCTTT.

In its sample, this clone was seen a few times. The rearrangement links TRBV19 to TRBJ1-5, with 9 bases matching TRBD1. J gave up 6 bases and V 5 bases, and 2 bases lay outside the gene matches. Germline values: CDR1 LNHDA, CDR2 SQIVND (reference sequence). This CDR3 region has 13 residues. For the CDR3, the DNA is TGTGCCAGTAGTGGGACAGGGTCTCAGCCCCAGCATTTT. Its protein is CASSGTGSQPQHF.

This chain joins TRBV30 and TRBJ1-5; no clear D. V was pared by 1 base and J by 2 bases, with 12 bases between. Germline lookup yields CDR1 GTSNPN and CDR2 SVGIG (reference sequence). The CDR3 length is 15 residues. In DNA, the CDR3 is TGTGCCTGGAGTGAAGGACCGGCGGGCAATCAGCCCCAGCATTTT. It codes for CAWSEGPAGNQPQHF.

This sequence joins TRBV11-2 and TRBJ1-2; D is unresolved. The germline V and J ends were trimmed by 2 bases and 2 bases, with 18 bases remaining between them. Germline CDR1 SGHAT, CDR2 FQNNGV. This CDR3 region has 17 residues. CDR3 nucleotides: TGTGCCAGCAGCTTAATTCCGATTGGCGATTGGAACTATGGCTACACCTTC. It encodes CASSLIPIGDWNYGYTF.

As regards this clone: This sample includes further DNA sequences coding for the same CDR3. V is TRBV15 and J is TRBJ1-5; tentatively, D is TRBD1 (6 bases). V dropped 2 bases and J dropped 2 bases, with 13 bases sitting between them. The CDR3 totals 16 residues. Per germline, CDR1 LNHNV and CDR2 YYDKDF (reference sequence). CDR3 residues: CATSRRGRGGNQPQHF. The DNA of the CDR3 is TGTGCCACCAGCAGACGGGGGCGAGGAGGCAATCAGCCCCAGCATTTT.

This chain connects TRBV29-1 to TRBJ1-4; D not certain. Germline V gene sequence: CDR1 SQVTM, CDR2 ANQGSEA. This CDR3 region has 15 residues. Trimming took off 4 bases at V and 2 bases at J, with 14 bases between the two ends. The CDR3 sequence is CSVVRRVGTNEKLFF. The CDR3 DNA follows: TGCAGCGTTGTGCGAAGGGTCGGGACTAATGAAAAACTGTTTTTT.

The chain combines TRBV5-6 with TRBJ1-2, with TRBD1 as a possible D gene (5 bases). Germline CDR1 SGHDT, CDR2 YYEEEE. The CDR3 has 14 residues. V shed 4 bases and J shed 4 bases, with 14 bases lying between them. CDR3 loop: CASSGSSGTYGYTF. In nucleotides, the CDR3 is TGTGCCAGCAGCGGTTCGTCGGGGACCTATGGCTACACCTTC.

The J gene is TRBJ1-1, the V gene TRBV18; perhaps TRBD1 as D (6 bases). The germline V gene encodes CDR1 KGHSH and CDR2 LQKENI. V lost 0 bases to trimming and J lost 1 base, with 9 bases between them. The CDR3 spans 15 residues. CDR3 protein: CASSPPLGANTEAFF. In nucleotides, the CDR3 is TGTGCCAGCTCACCACCTTTGGGGGCGAACACTGAAGCTTTCTTT.

The CDR3 loop reads CASSDRNTGELFF. As DNA, the CDR3 is TGTGCCAGCAGCGACAGGAACACCGGGGAGCTGTTTTTT. This chain connects TRBV12-3 or TRBV12-4 to TRBJ2-2; tentatively, D is TRBD1 (5 bases). V shed 6 bases and J shed 1 base, with 6 bases lying between them. CDR3 length: 13 amino acids.

This chain links TRBV19 with TRBJ1-1, with 7 bases fitting TRBD1. CDR1 LNHDA and CDR2 SQIVND come from the germline V gene (reference sequence). The V gene end was trimmed by 4 bases and the J gene end by 5 bases; junction bases not matched to a gene: 4. The CDR3 has 13 residues. Written as DNA, the CDR3 is TGTGCCAGTAGTAGAGACAGGGTTACTGAAGCTTTCTTT. It yields the protein CASSRDRVTEAFF.

CDR3 sequence reads: CASSEPGATEAFF. CDR3 nucleotides: TGCGCCAGCAGTGAGCCAGGGGCCACTGAAGCTTTCTTT. The V call is TRBV10-1, the J call TRBJ1-1; tentative D call: TRBD1 (6 bases). Germline values: CDR1 WNHNN, CDR2 SYGVQD (reference sequence). The CDR3 runs to 13 residues. The V end lost 2 bases, the J end lost 4 bases, and 8 bases lay between the germline ends.

The chain has TRBV19 and TRBJ2-3, with D maybe TRBD2 (6 bases). Germline loops: CDR1 LNHDA, CDR2 SQIVND (reference sequence). This CDR3 is built from 14 residues. Trimming removed 3 bases from V and 2 bases from J, with 9 bases in between. CDR3 nucleotides: TGTGCCAGTAGTATGGGAGGAAACACAGATACGCAGTATTTT. This translates into CASSMGGNTDTQYF.

The chain employs TRBV5-8 and TRBJ1-4; D is undetermined. The germline CDR1 and CDR2 sequences are SGHTS and YDEGEE. V shed 7 bases and J shed 8 bases, with 15 bases lying between them. The CDR3 loop spans 13 amino acids. CDR3 residues: CASLAGNSEKLFF. As DNA, the CDR3 is TGTGCCAGCTTAGCGGGAAATTCGGAAAAACTGTTTTTT.